Below, 30 T cell receptor beta chains from the same sample are listed, as sequenced in a study of blood T cell repertoires in COVID-19 (dated by TCRdb to the early 2020s). Library construction relied on the immunoSEQ multiplex PCR assay. TCRdb stores this immuneACCESS table with in-frame sequences only. Part of the clones is absent; in the studies checked, under half of the shortfall reflects unresolved V genes, and no reason is known for the rest. The sample data list over 60,000 clones, and around four fifths of these were observed just once. Roughly 12% of the sample belongs to the ten largest clones. Material for sequencing was peripheral blood. The receptors were gathered from a human donor in a cohort sampled during active COVID-19.

This chain joins TRBV5-1 and TRBJ1-4; D is perhaps TRBD1 (6 bases). The CDR3 contains 13 residues. CDR1 SGHRS and CDR2 YFSETQ come from the germline V gene. Deletions cut 4 bases from V and 6 bases from J, with 10 bases between. The CDR3: CASSLDSYEKLFF. The CDR3 bases are TGCGCCAGCAGCCTGGACAGTTATGAAAAACTGTTTTTT.

This sequence joins TRBV6-2 or TRBV6-3 and TRBJ2-7; 8 positions match TRBD2. The CDR3 sequence is 17 residues long. The germline V gene has CDR1 MNHEY and CDR2 SVGEGT. V was clipped by 6 bases and J by 2 bases; unmatched bases: 15. For the CDR3, the DNA is TGTGCCAGCAGCACCCGAGGGACTAGAGCGGGGACCTACGAGCAGTACTTC. It is translated as CASSTRGTRAGTYEQYF.

The chain has TRBV19 and TRBJ2-7, with 10 bases matching TRBD1. The CDR3 is 17 residues long. V was pared by 6 bases and J by 3 bases, with 14 bases of the junction left unmatched. Germline values: CDR1 LNHDA, CDR2 SQIVND (reference sequence). The CDR3: CASSIGGSRTGGYEQYF. The CDR3 region has the DNA TGTGCCAGTAGCATTGGGGGGAGCCGGACAGGGGGCTACGAGCAGTACTTC. The full variable domain, rest sourced from reference TRBV19 and TRBJ2-7, is DGGITQSPKYLFRKEGQNVTLSCEQNLNHDAMYWYRQDPGQGLRLIYYSQIVNDFQKGDIAEGYSVSREKKESFPLTVTSAQKNPTAFYLCASSIGGSRTGGYEQYFGPGTRLTVT.

The gene calls are TRBV7-9 and TRBJ2-2; 8 nucleotides align to TRBD1. CDR1 is SEHNR and CDR2 is FQNEAQ in the germline V gene (reference sequence). This CDR3 is built from 16 residues. J gave up 5 bases and V 0 bases, and 5 bases lay outside the gene matches. In nucleotides, the CDR3 is TGTGCCAGCAGCTTAGCAGACAGGGGAGGAACCGGGGAGCTGTTTTTT. It specifies CASSLADRGGTGELFF.

CDR3 nucleotides: TGTGCCAGCAGTTCCGAAAGCGGGAGTGGCTACGAGCAGTACTTC. It codes for CASSSESGSGYEQYF. The genes are TRBV6-5 and TRBJ2-7, with 8 bases aligning to TRBD2. The CDR3 has 15 residues. V trimming: 4 bases; J trimming: 3 bases; junction bases outside the gene matches: 8. The germline gives CDR1 MNHEY, CDR2 SVGAGI.

This chain joins TRBV7-3 and TRBJ2-2, with 13 bases lining up with TRBD2. The CDR3 contains 18 residues. The V segment lost 1 base and the J segment 7 bases; nucleotides outside the gene matches: 9. CDR1 SGHTA and CDR2 FQGTGA come from the germline V gene. CDR3 protein: CASSLRTGTSGIVGELFF. The DNA for the CDR3 is TGTGCCAGCAGCTTAAGAACCGGGACTAGCGGGATTGTCGGGGAGCTGTTTTTT.

The genes are TRBV4-1 and TRBJ1-2; perhaps TRBD1 as D (5 bases). Trimming cost V 1 base and J 7 bases, with 16 bases left between them. This CDR3 is built from 15 residues. CDR1 is MGHRA, CDR2 YSYEKL, per germline. CDR3 DNA: TGCGCCAGCAGCCAAGGGGCAGGGCTAGGGGCTGGCTACACCTTC. It translates to CASSQGAGLGAGYTF.

CDR3 DNA: TGCGCCAGCAGGCTAGCGCAATACAATGAGCAGTTCTTC. Its protein product is CASRLAQYNEQFF. The genes are TRBV5-1 and TRBJ2-1, with D possibly TRBD2 on 6 matching bases. CDR1 and CDR2 from the germline V gene are SGHRS and YFSETQ. CDR3 size: 13 residues. V lost 5 bases and J lost 4, with 10 bases in between.

The V gene is TRBV12-3 or TRBV12-4, the J gene TRBJ1-1; no firm D call. Deletions cut 7 bases from V and 5 bases from J, with 8 bases between. This CDR3 has 11 residues. The CDR3 DNA follows: TGTGCCAGCAAACAATCAACTGAAGCTTTCTTT. Translating gives CASKQSTEAFF.

V usage is TRBV2 and J usage is TRBJ2-1; D is possibly TRBD1 (6 bases). Germline loops: CDR1 SNHLY, CDR2 FYNNEI. The length of the CDR3 is 14 residues. The V gene lost 7 bases and the J gene lost 0 bases, with 10 bases spanning the gap. The CDR3 spells CASKGQSSYNEQFF. CDR3 sequence (DNA): TGTGCCAGCAAAGGACAGAGCTCCTACAATGAGCAGTTCTTC.

The table lists this clone with a count of one. The rearrangement uses TRBV19 and TRBJ2-6, with 10 positions matching TRBD1. Germline assignment: CDR1 LNHDA and CDR2 SQIVND (reference sequence). The V gene end was trimmed by 5 bases and the J gene end by 2 bases; junction bases not matched to a gene: 9. The CDR3 spans 18 residues. The CDR3 sequence is CASSVGTGVIAGANVLTF. The DNA for the CDR3 is TGTGCCAGTAGTGTGGGGACAGGGGTTATTGCTGGGGCCAACGTCCTGACTTTC.

This chain links TRBV15 with TRBJ2-5; D may be TRBD1 (6 bases). Germline V lookup: CDR1 LNHNV, CDR2 YYDKDF (reference sequence). Trimming took off 0 bases at V and 4 bases at J, with 12 bases between the two ends. The CDR3 totals 15 residues. The CDR3 reads CATSRDGQGIETQYF. CDR3 sequence (DNA): TGTGCCACCAGCAGAGATGGGCAGGGGATAGAGACCCAGTACTTC.

The V and J genes are TRBV5-1 and TRBJ1-2; the match to TRBD1 covers 8 bases. The J segment lost 5 bases and the V segment lost 4 bases, leaving 7 bases of the junction unmatched. Looked up from germline, CDR1 is SGHRS and CDR2 is YFSETQ. This CDR3 comprises 14 residues. CDR3 coding DNA: TGCGCCAGCAGCCTAGCACAGGGGGGGTATGGCTACACCTTC. As protein: CASSLAQGGYGYTF. Supplemented by reference TRBV5-1 and TRBJ1-2, the full variable domain reads KAGVTQTPRYLIKTRGQQVTLSCSPISGHRSVSWYQQTPGQGLQFLFEYFSETQRNKGNFPGRFSGRQFSNSRSEMNVSTLELGDSALYLCASSLAQGGYGYTFGSGTRLTVV.

The chain employs TRBV19 and TRBJ1-2, with TRBD1 as a possible D gene (5 bases). Trimming took off 6 bases at V and 4 bases at J, with 15 bases between the two ends. Per the germline V gene, CDR1 is LNHDA and CDR2 is SQIVND (reference sequence). The CDR3 contains 14 residues. The CDR3, as DNA: TGTGCCAGTAGGGGACCGGCGGGGGGCTATGGCTACACCTTC. Translated, it gives CASRGPAGGYGYTF. Variable domain in full (rest from reference TRBV19 and TRBJ1-2): DGGITQSPKYLFRKEGQNVTLSCEQNLNHDAMYWYRQDPGQGLRLIYYSQIVNDFQKGDIAEGYSVSREKKESFPLTVTSAQKNPTAFYLCASRGPAGGYGYTFGSGTRLTVV.

This clone was seen only once. V gene TRBV10-3 combines with J gene TRBJ1-1; possibly TRBD1 for D (6 bases). CDR3 length: 13 amino acids. The germline CDR1 and CDR2 sequences are ENHRY and SYGVKD. Trimming shortened V by 0 bases and J by 5 bases, and 7 bases separated the two germline ends. The CDR3 region is CAISESQGTEAFF. In DNA form, the CDR3 reads TGTGCCATCAGTGAGTCGCAGGGGACTGAAGCTTTCTTT.

This chain joins TRBV5-1 and TRBJ2-5; TRBD1 is a possible D gene (6 bases). Trimming removed 4 bases from V and 1 base from J, with 11 bases in between. The V gene's germline CDR1 is SGHRS and CDR2 YFSETQ. CDR3 length: 14 residues. In DNA, the CDR3 is TGCGCCAGCAGCCCGAGGACAGCCCAAGAGACCCAGTACTTC. Translated: CASSPRTAQETQYF.

The rearrangement joins TRBV4-1 to TRBJ2-1; 8 nucleotides line up with TRBD1. CDR1 is MGHRA and CDR2 is YSYEKL in the germline V gene. This CDR3 has 15 residues. With 5 bases clipped from V and 3 bases from J, the junction kept 6 bases outside the gene matches. This CDR3 reads CASSTRQGLYNEQFF. The CDR3 DNA reads TGCGCCAGCAGCACCCGACAGGGGCTCTACAATGAGCAGTTCTTC.

This clone has a single count. The CDR3 reads CASTPAGGNSPLHF. In DNA form, the CDR3 reads TGTGCCAGCACCCCGGCAGGGGGCAATTCACCCCTCCACTTT. The chain is built from TRBV27 and TRBJ1-6; 8 bases match TRBD1. The CDR3 contains 14 residues. CDR1 and CDR2 (germline): MNHEY, SMNVEV (reference sequence). Losses at the gene ends were 7 bases for V and 7 bases for J; bases not matched to a gene: 6.

CDR3 coding DNA: TGTGCCAGCAGCCTCGGACTAGCGGGAAGGGGACTCGAGCAGTACTTC. Protein product: CASSLGLAGRGLEQYF. The rearrangement links TRBV3-1 (or the pseudogene TRBV3-2) to TRBJ2-7; 12 bases agree with TRBD2. The V and J ends lost 4 bases and 6 bases, in that order; junction bases with no gene match: 10. Germline-derived CDR1 and CDR2 are LGHDT and YNNKEL (reference sequence). This CDR3 contains 16 residues.

This chain's CDR3 is CASSGPGQTRSPLHF. The DNA for the CDR3 is TGTGCCAGCAGTGGCCCGGGACAGACACGTTCACCCCTCCACTTT. This sequence joins TRBV6-6 and TRBJ1-6, with 7 bases aligning to TRBD1. Trimming at V came to 5 bases and at J to 9 bases, leaving 10 bases not matched to a gene. CDR1 is MNHNY, CDR2 SVGAGI, per germline (reference sequence). This CDR3 spans 15 amino acids.

The J gene is TRBJ2-7, the V gene TRBV2; D possibly corresponds to TRBD1 (5 bases). The CDR3 totals 11 residues. V was pared by 8 bases and J by 3 bases, with 8 bases between. CDR1 SNHLY and CDR2 FYNNEI come from the germline V gene. This CDR3 is CASRTGYEQYF. CDR3 nucleotides: TGTGCCAGCCGAACAGGCTACGAGCAGTACTTC. Using reference TRBV2 and TRBJ2-7 for the parts outside the CDR3, the full variable domain is EPEVTQTPSHQVTQMGQEVILRCVPISNHLYFYWYRQILGQKVEFLVSFYNNEISEKSEIFDDQFSVERPDGSNFTLKIRSTKLEDSAMYFCASRTGYEQYFGPGTRLTVT.

The chain has TRBV7-2 and TRBJ1-3; no clear D. V was pared by 2 bases and J by 3 bases, with 8 bases between. The CDR3 consists of 14 residues. Looked up from germline, CDR1 is SGHTA and CDR2 is FQGNSA. The CDR3 region is CASSLSPGGNTIYF. DNA of the CDR3: TGTGCCAGCAGCTTAAGTCCAGGTGGAAACACCATATATTTT.

The genes are TRBV5-1 and TRBJ1-5; D perhaps matches TRBD1 (6 bases). The germline V gene encodes CDR1 SGHRS and CDR2 YFSETQ. V lost 4 bases to trimming and J lost 5 bases, with 10 bases between them. This CDR3 is 13 amino acids long. CDR3 nucleotide sequence: TGCGCCAGCAGCCAAAACAGGGATCAGCCCCAGCATTTT. Encoded protein: CASSQNRDQPQHF.

This chain links TRBV14 with TRBJ2-2; D might be TRBD1 (5 bases). Germline CDR1 and CDR2: SGHDN and FVKESK. Trimming took 3 bases from V and 5 from J, leaving 7 bases between them. This CDR3 contains 13 residues. The CDR3 region has the DNA TGTGCCAGCAGCCATAGGGGAACCGGGGAGCTGTTTTTT. As protein: CASSHRGTGELFF.

The CDR3 spells CASSQAGIGVQHF. The CDR3 nucleotides read TGTGCCAGCAGCCAAGCGGGGATTGGTGTCCAGCATTTT. The chain carries TRBV4-2 and TRBJ1-5; D remains ambiguous. The CDR3 totals 13 residues. Germline V CDR1 and CDR2: LGHNA, YNFKEQ. Deletions cut 1 base from V and 12 bases from J, with 13 bases between.

The chain combines TRBV4-2 with TRBJ2-5; TRBD2 aligns across 14 bases. Germline CDR1 LGHNA, CDR2 YNFKEQ. The CDR3 runs 18 residues. The junction had 5 bases not matched to a gene; V was cut back by 0 bases and J by 2 bases. CDR3 sequence reads: CASSQDSRTSGGQETQYF. In DNA form, the CDR3 reads TGTGCCAGCAGCCAAGATTCGAGGACTAGCGGGGGGCAAGAGACCCAGTACTTC.

The chain joins TRBV2 to TRBJ2-7, with a weak D call TRBD2 (5 bases). V lost 5 bases and J 3 bases, leaving 11 bases between the germline ends. This CDR3 contains 13 residues. CDR1 SNHLY and CDR2 FYNNEI come from the germline V gene. The CDR3 spells CASSPQRVYEQYF. The CDR3 DNA follows: TGTGCCAGCAGTCCTCAGAGGGTCTACGAGCAGTACTTC.

The chain recombines TRBV2 with TRBJ1-2, with D perhaps TRBD1 (5 bases). This CDR3 contains 13 residues. Germline V gene data show CDR1 as SNHLY and CDR2 as FYNNEI. Trimming cost V 10 bases and J 4 bases, with 16 bases left between them. Written as DNA, the CDR3 is TGTGCCACCACTGGAGGGGCCTTCTATGGCTACACCTTC. This encodes CATTGGAFYGYTF.

The chain has TRBV5-1 and TRBJ2-6; 10 bases match TRBD1. Losses at the gene ends were 3 bases for V and 0 bases for J; bases not matched to a gene: 3. The CDR3 is 17 residues long. CDR1 is SGHRS and CDR2 is YFSETQ in the germline V gene. In DNA, the CDR3 is TGCGCCAGCAGCTGGGACAGGGGAGGCTCTGGGGCCAACGTCCTGACTTTC. Its protein product is CASSWDRGGSGANVLTF.

With respect to this clone: Sequence at one end of the junction differs from germline and may be a read error. The chain carries TRBV2 and TRBJ2-1; the match to TRBD1 covers 7 bases. The CDR3 is 11 amino acids. Per germline, CDR1 SNHLY and CDR2 FYNNEI. CDR3 sequence: CASSGQGPPVF. CDR3 nucleotide sequence: TGTGCCAGCAGTGGACAGGGCCCTCCAGTCTTC.